A single sample is the source of the 11 T cell receptor beta chains below, sequenced in a study of shared clonotypes between healthy human individuals. Assay used: immunoSEQ multiplex PCR; TCRdb lists only in-frame clones, some missing. Of about 2 million clones in the sample, over 85% were seen once. The sample taken for sequencing was naive CD4+ T cells sorted from blood. Noted subset: CD45RA+ positively selected. These receptor sequences come from a man aged 18 to 30 in good health.

The V call is TRBV2, the J call TRBJ2-1, with D tentatively TRBD1 or TRBD2 (5 bases each). Germline CDR1 reads SNHLY; CDR2 reads FYNNEI. This CDR3 has 13 residues. The V gene lost 6 bases and the J gene lost 4 bases, with 10 bases spanning the gap. This CDR3 reads CASSGTEYNEQFF. The DNA for the CDR3 is TGTGCCAGCAGCGGGACGGAATACAATGAGCAGTTCTTC.

Concerning this clone: This same CDR3 is encoded by further DNA sequences in the sample. The V call is TRBV6-5, the J call TRBJ2-7; 8 bases match TRBD2. This CDR3 is 15 amino acids long. Germline CDR1 reads MNHEY; CDR2 reads SVGAGI. The J segment lost 1 base and the V segment lost 6 bases, leaving 8 bases of the junction unmatched. CDR3: CASSSAGVGSYEQYF. CDR3 coding DNA: TGTGCCAGCAGCTCAGCGGGAGTGGGGTCCTACGAGCAGTACTTC.

This clone was seen a single time. J is TRBJ2-7 and V is TRBV28; D is tentatively TRBD1 or TRBD2 (5 bases each). The ends were cut back, 5 bases at V and 3 bases at J, with 17 bases in the middle. This CDR3 has 15 residues. Per germline, CDR1 MDHEN and CDR2 SYDVKM. The CDR3 nucleotides read TGTGCCAGCAGTCGATCACTAGGGGTTAACTACGAGCAGTACTTC. Protein product: CASSRSLGVNYEQYF.

The V gene is TRBV9, the J gene TRBJ1-6; no clear D gene. CDR3 length equals 13 residues. V lost 4 bases to trimming and J lost 9 bases, with 11 bases between them. Germline assignment: CDR1 SGDLS and CDR2 YYNGEE. CDR3 loop: CASSIPRGSPLHF. CDR3 sequence (DNA): TGTGCCAGCAGCATACCCCGCGGTTCACCCCTCCACTTT. The full variable domain, its missing parts supplied by reference TRBV9 and TRBJ1-6, is DSGVTQTPKHLITATGQRVTLRCSPRSGDLSVYWYQQSLDQGLQFLIQYYNGEERAKGNILERFSAQQFPDLHSELNLSSLELGDSALYFCASSIPRGSPLHFGNGTRLTVT.

V is TRBV6-5 and J is TRBJ2-1; D gene unclear. This CDR3 contains 14 residues. V was cut by 0 bases and J by 7 bases, with 10 bases left in between. The germline CDR1 and CDR2 sequences are MNHEY and SVGAGI. The CDR3 DNA follows: TGTGCCAGCAGTTACTCCCCGATCCGGAATGAGCAGTTCTTC. Translation gives CASSYSPIRNEQFF.

Here the CDR3 reads CASSLDRLASPGELFF. The DNA of the CDR3 is TGTGCCAGCAGCTTAGATCGCCTAGCGTCCCCCGGGGAGCTGTTTTTT. The chain recombines TRBV11-3 with TRBJ2-2, with D perhaps TRBD2 (6 bases). The V and J ends lost 0 bases and 6 bases respectively, with 14 bases between them. This CDR3 contains 16 residues. Germline V gene sequence: CDR1 SGHNT, CDR2 YENEEA.

This clone was picked up a small number of times. The same CDR3 also results from other DNA sequences found in this sample. The V and J genes are TRBV5-1 and TRBJ2-3; weak D call: TRBD1 (5 bases). CDR3 length: 14 amino acids. Looked up from germline, CDR1 is SGHRS and CDR2 is YFSETQ. V lost 0 bases and J 2 bases, leaving 7 bases between the germline ends. The CDR3 nucleotides read TGCGCCAGCAGCTTGGGCAGGGACACAGATACGCAGTATTTT. Its protein is CASSLGRDTDTQYF.

This clone was seen a few times. The rearrangement uses TRBV6-1 and TRBJ1-5; no clear D. The germline V and J ends were trimmed by 7 bases and 0 bases, with 10 bases remaining between them. Germline V gene lookup returns CDR1 MNHNS and CDR2 SASEGT. The CDR3 spans 14 residues. The CDR3 DNA is TGTGCCAGCAAATGGGCAGATAGCAATCAGCCCCAGCATTTT. Translating gives CASKWADSNQPQHF.

The rearrangement joins TRBV5-1 to TRBJ2-1, with 12 bases aligning to TRBD2. Germline CDR1 and CDR2: SGHRS and YFSETQ. Trimming removed 1 base from V and 1 base from J; junction bases left unmatched: 15. This CDR3 has 21 residues. CDR3 in DNA: TGCGCCAGCAGCTTGTCTTTTTTGGCTAGCGGGGGGGCCAAGTCCTACAATGAGCAGTTCTTC. Translation gives CASSLSFLASGGAKSYNEQFF.

The genes are TRBV7-9 and TRBJ1-2, with TRBD1 matching 7 bases. Germline CDR1 SEHNR, CDR2 FQNEAQ (reference sequence). The CDR3 loop spans 13 amino acids. The J segment lost 7 bases and the V segment lost 2 bases, leaving 4 bases of the junction unmatched. In DNA, the CDR3 is TGTGCCAGCAGCTTAAAGGCAGGGGGTGGCTACACCTTC. The encoded protein is CASSLKAGGGYTF.

This chain connects TRBV5-1 to TRBJ1-5, with a tentative D call TRBD1 (5 bases). Trimming pared 4 bases from V and 4 bases from J, leaving 12 bases between. The CDR3 runs to 14 residues. Germline V gene sequence: CDR1 SGHRS, CDR2 YFSETQ. CDR3 loop: CASSRDGHNQPQHF. CDR3 in DNA: TGCGCCAGCAGCCGGGACGGCCATAATCAGCCCCAGCATTTT. Filled out from reference TRBV5-1 and TRBJ1-5, the complete variable domain reads KAGVTQTPRYLIKTRGQQVTLSCSPISGHRSVSWYQQTPGQGLQFLFEYFSETQRNKGNFPGRFSGRQFSNSRSEMNVSTLELGDSALYLCASSRDGHNQPQHFGDGTRLSIL.